The rows below give T cell receptor beta chains drawn from one sample of a study of blood T cell repertoires in COVID-19. The method was immunoSEQ multiplex PCR; TCRdb's version includes in-frame clones alone and lacks a portion of them. The sample contains 55,000 to 65,000 clones, 91% of which appear only once. The material sequenced was peripheral blood. All receptors derive from a man in his sixties with acute or convalescent COVID-19. Both conserved end residues are part of each CDR3. The D gene is left open where the match is weak. Only part of the rows carry a size: once, few, many, or a class if the clone is expanded.

j_call d_call v_call clone_size cdr3_nt cdr3_aa
TRBJ2-2 - TRBV6-5 - TGTGCCAGCAGATCTGCCTCGGTCACCGGGGAGCTGTTTTTT CASRSASVTGELFF
TRBJ1-1 TRBD1 TRBV5-1 once TGCGCCAGCAGCAGGAGGACAGGGAGCACTGAAGCTTTCTTT CASSRRTGSTEAFF
TRBJ2-3 - TRBV6-5 once TGTGCCAGCAGTTACTCCGGGGTAGGCACAGATACGCAGTATTTT CASSYSGVGTDTQYF
TRBJ1-1 TRBD1 TRBV5-1 - TGCGCCAGCAGCTTATGGGACAGGGCCACTGAAGCTTTCTTT CASSLWDRATEAFF
TRBJ2-1 TRBD2 TRBV7-3 once TGTGCCAGCAGCTCCCAGCGGGGTGAGCAGTTCTTC CASSSQRGEQFF
TRBJ2-1 - TRBV21-1 - TGTGCCAGCACCCAAAGCAAAAAACATTGGGTGGGGACTAGCGGGAGAATGAATGAGCAGTTCTTC CASTQSKKHWVGTSGRMNEQFF
TRBJ1-6 TRBD1 TRBV30 - TGTGCCTGGAGTCCCGACCCCCCCGGACAGGGTACACCCCTCCACTTT CAWSPDPPGQGTPLHF
TRBJ2-2 - TRBV13 - TGTGCCAGCAGCCCGATGAACAGGGTGGGGGAGCTGTTTTTT CASSPMNRVGELFF
TRBJ2-1 - TRBV27 - TGTGCCAGCAGTTCTCCCCTAACCAACCCGTACAATGAGCAGTTCTTC CASSSPLTNPYNEQFF
TRBJ2-1 TRBD2 TRBV27 - TGTGCCAGCAGTCCTGGGACTAGCGGTGACAATGAGCAGTTCTTC CASSPGTSGDNEQFF
TRBJ2-1 TRBD2 TRBV5-1 - TGCGCCAGCAGCTTCAGCGGGAGCTCCTACAATGAGCAGTTCTTC CASSFSGSSYNEQFF
TRBJ2-7 - TRBV5-5 - TGTGCCAGCAGCCCCCACGGACAGACCTACGAGCAGTACTTC CASSPHGQTYEQYF
TRBJ1-4 - TRBV5-5 - TGTGCCAGCAGCCGCGGGCCCGTGGGTGAAAAACTGTTTTTT CASSRGPVGEKLFF
TRBJ2-1 TRBD2 TRBV7-2 - TGTGCCAGCAGCTTAGCTAGCGGGAGGGCCATTAATGAGCAGTTCTTC CASSLASGRAINEQFF
TRBJ2-1 TRBD2 TRBV7-2 - TGTGCCAGCAGCATGACTAGCGGGACGTACAATGAGCAGTTCTTC CASSMTSGTYNEQFF
TRBJ1-4 - TRBV3-1/TRBV3-2 once TGTGCCAGCAGCCAGTCTCCTTCCGGGGGTAATGAAAAACTGTTTTTT CASSQSPSGGNEKLFF
TRBJ2-2 TRBD1 TRBV10-3 - TGTGCCATCAGTAAAGGGGACAGATCGTACACCGGGGAGCTGTTTTTT CAISKGDRSYTGELFF
TRBJ1-5 - TRBV6-5 - TGTGCCAGCAGTTCCGCGAGTAGCAATCAGCCCCAGCATTTT CASSSASSNQPQHF
TRBJ1-5 - TRBV28 - TGTGCCAGCAGTTTGGTGGGGGCAGGTCAGCCCCAGCATTTT CASSLVGAGQPQHF
TRBJ2-2 - TRBV11-2 - TGTGCCAGCAGCCTAGCCGGGGCCGGGGAGCTGTTTTTT CASSLAGAGELFF
TRBJ1-1 - TRBV6-6 once TGTGCCAGCAGTTTCGGCCGGGGAGCCACTGAAGCTTTCTTT CASSFGRGATEAFF
TRBJ2-7 TRBD1 TRBV30 - TGTGCCTGGAGTCCCGGACAGGGCTGGGACGAGCAGTACTTC CAWSPGQGWDEQYF
TRBJ1-2 - TRBV28 - TGTGCCAGCCAACTGACAGAATATGGCTACACCTTC CASQLTEYGYTF
TRBJ1-2 TRBD1 TRBV27 - TGTGCCAGCAGTAGTCCGGGACAGGGTGCCTATGGCTACACCTTC CASSSPGQGAYGYTF
TRBJ2-7 TRBD2 TRBV6-2/TRBV6-3 - TGTGCCAGCAGTTATCCAGCGGGAGGCAACTACGAGCAGTACTTC CASSYPAGGNYEQYF
TRBJ1-4 TRBD1 TRBV9 once TGTGCCAGCAGCCCCCAGGGGGTTAGATCTGTGGAAAAACTGTTTTTT CASSPQGVRSVEKLFF
TRBJ1-6 TRBD1 TRBV5-1 - TGCGCCAGCAGCTTGGCACAGGGGGCGGGTAATTCACCCCTCCACTTT CASSLAQGAGNSPLHF
TRBJ2-1 TRBD2 TRBV5-1 - TGCGCCAGCAGCTCTGGACTAGCGGGGCGGGGGTACAATGAGCAGTTCTTC CASSSGLAGRGYNEQFF
TRBJ1-1 TRBD1 TRBV7-2 - TGTGCCAGCAGCTTTCCACGGACAGGGCCTGAAGCTTTCTTT CASSFPRTGPEAFF
TRBJ1-6 - TRBV7-9 - TGTGCCAGCAGCTTAGCAGGGGGTGATTCACCCCTCCACTTT CASSLAGGDSPLHF
TRBJ2-7 - TRBV7-2 - TGTGCCAGCAGCCCAGGGGGCGGGGGGGGATACGAGCAGTACTTC CASSPGGGGGYEQYF
TRBJ1-2 TRBD1 TRBV6-5 - TGTGCCAGCAGACCGGGACAGGGCTATGGCTACACCTTC CASRPGQGYGYTF